This entry features one TCR beta chain sequence. Its specificity is unknown. Germline CDR1 reads SNHLY; CDR2 reads FYNNEI. V shed 6 bases and J shed 3 bases, with 9 bases lying between them. The CDR3 spans 13 residues. This entry comes from a study of OX40 agonist ivuxolimab in advanced cancers. Overall study: The patients got ivuxolimab, which is an agonistic anti-OX40 (CD134) antibody. Notes on the study in general: Low levels of normalized T-cell clonal expansion also appeared in some nonresponders.

Sequencing was performed with immunoSEQ multiplex PCR; in TCRdb, only in-frame clones are kept and a portion is missing. The repertoire has approximately 67,000 clones, about 85% of them found once; the top ten carry approximately 2%. The chain carries TRBV2 and TRBJ2-1, with D maybe TRBD2 (5 bases). Sequencing used CD4+ or CD8+ T cells sorted from blood, obtained in a trial of the OX40 agonist ivuxolimab. The receptor comes from an adult with an advanced solid tumor such as melanoma, head and neck, liver or kidney cancer. The DNA of the CDR3 is TGTGCCAGCAGACGGGATCACTACAATGAGCAGTTCTTC. Protein sequence: CASRRDHYNEQFF.